Listed below are T cell receptor beta chains from one sample, sequenced in a study of early T cells in non-severe SARS-CoV-2 infection. TCRdb re-analysed the 5' RACE reads in MiXCR, keeping a single row per CDR3 protein. The sample has approximately 60,000 distinct CDR3 sequences; around 12% are singletons. Sequencing was done on a sample of whole blood. Receptors were obtained from an adult who was a healthcare worker with PCR-confirmed SARS-CoV-2 infection or an uninfected control (not recorded which). CDR3s include the opening cysteine and the closing phenylalanine or tryptophan. The order of the fields is clone size, J gene, D gene, V gene, CDR3 DNA, CDR3 protein. The D gene is left open where the match is weak. Only some rows state a clone size, as once, few, many or a class for expanded clones.

abundance: -; j_gene: TRBJ2-1; d_gene: -; v_gene: TRBV10-3; CDR3nt: TGTGCCATCAGTGACCCCGCCCGGGGAGCGGACAATGAGCAGTTCTTC; CDR3aa: CAISDPARGADNEQFF
abundance: -; j_gene: TRBJ2-7; d_gene: TRBD1; v_gene: TRBV29-1; CDR3nt: TGCAGCGTTGGAACCCCAATCGGTGGCGGGACAGGGCACGAGCAGTACTTC; CDR3aa: CSVGTPIGGGTGHEQYF
abundance: few; j_gene: TRBJ1-1; d_gene: -; v_gene: TRBV10-3; CDR3nt: TGTGCCATCAGGAGCGGAGGGTTGACTGAAGCTTTCTTT; CDR3aa: CAIRSGGLTEAFF
abundance: -; j_gene: TRBJ2-5; d_gene: -; v_gene: TRBV5-1; CDR3nt: TGCGCCAGCAGCTTGGAGGGGAACCAAGAGACCCAGTACTTC; CDR3aa: CASSLEGNQETQYF
abundance: many; j_gene: TRBJ2-3; d_gene: TRBD1; v_gene: TRBV7-9; CDR3nt: TGTGCCAGCAGCTCCGGACAGGGCCTCACAGATACGCAGTATTTT; CDR3aa: CASSSGQGLTDTQYF
abundance: -; j_gene: TRBJ2-7; d_gene: -; v_gene: TRBV14; CDR3nt: TGTGCCAGCAGCCGGGTTTCCTACGAGCAGTACTTC; CDR3aa: CASSRVSYEQYF
abundance: few; j_gene: TRBJ1-4; d_gene: TRBD1; v_gene: TRBV7-9; CDR3nt: TGTGTCAGCAGCTTAGCTGGGACAGGGTTGGAAAAACTGTTTTTT; CDR3aa: CVSSLAGTGLEKLFF
abundance: -; j_gene: TRBJ2-1; d_gene: TRBD2; v_gene: TRBV12-3/TRBV12-4; CDR3nt: TGTGCCAGCGACGGGCAGCGGGACTCCTACAATGAGCAGTTCTTC; CDR3aa: CASDGQRDSYNEQFF
abundance: few; j_gene: TRBJ2-5; d_gene: TRBD2; v_gene: TRBV30; CDR3nt: TGTGCCTGGATCGATCGAGGGAGGGTACAAGAGACCCAGTACTTC; CDR3aa: CAWIDRGRVQETQYF
abundance: many; j_gene: TRBJ1-1; d_gene: -; v_gene: TRBV12-3/TRBV12-4; CDR3nt: TGTGCCAGCAGTTTATCGGACGAAGCTTTCTTT; CDR3aa: CASSLSDEAFF
abundance: many; j_gene: TRBJ1-3; d_gene: -; v_gene: TRBV3-1; CDR3nt: TGTGCCAGCAGCCAAGTTCAGGGAAACACCATATATTTT; CDR3aa: CASSQVQGNTIYF